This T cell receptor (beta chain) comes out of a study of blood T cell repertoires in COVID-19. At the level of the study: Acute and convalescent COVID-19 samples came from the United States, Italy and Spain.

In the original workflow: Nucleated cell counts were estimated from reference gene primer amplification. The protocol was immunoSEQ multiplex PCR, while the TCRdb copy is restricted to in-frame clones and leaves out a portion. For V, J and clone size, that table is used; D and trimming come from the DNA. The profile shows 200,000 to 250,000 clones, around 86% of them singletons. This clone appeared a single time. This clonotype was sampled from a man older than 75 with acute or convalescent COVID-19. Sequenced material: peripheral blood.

CDR3 DNA sequence: TGTGCCAGCAGCGCCTTTCGGGACAGCTATAATTCACCCCTCCACTTT. Translation: CASSAFRDSYNSPLHF. The chain couples TRBV28 to TRBJ1-6; 7 bases line up with TRBD1. The trim removed 6 bases at V and 3 bases at J, leaving 8 bases unmatched. The CDR3 runs to 16 residues. Germline V gene sequence: CDR1 MDHEN, CDR2 SYDVKM. Together with reference TRBV28 and TRBJ1-6, the CDR3 gives the full variable domain: DVKVTQSSRYLVKRTGEKVFLECVQDMDHENMFWYRQDPGLGLRLIYFSYDVKMKEKGDIPEGYSVSREKKERFSLILESASTNQTSMYLCASSAFRDSYNSPLHFGNGTRLTVT.